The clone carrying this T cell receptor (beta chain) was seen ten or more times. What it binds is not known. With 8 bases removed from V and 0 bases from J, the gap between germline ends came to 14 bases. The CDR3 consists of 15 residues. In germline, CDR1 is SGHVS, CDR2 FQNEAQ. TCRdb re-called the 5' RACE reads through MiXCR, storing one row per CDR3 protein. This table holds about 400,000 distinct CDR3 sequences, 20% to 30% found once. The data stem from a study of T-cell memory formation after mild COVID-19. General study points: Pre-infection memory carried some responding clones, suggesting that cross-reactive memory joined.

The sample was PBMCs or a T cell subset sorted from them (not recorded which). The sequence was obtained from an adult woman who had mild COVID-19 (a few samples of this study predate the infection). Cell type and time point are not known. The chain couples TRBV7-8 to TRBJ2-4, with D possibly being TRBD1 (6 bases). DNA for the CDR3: TGTGCCAGCGGGACACAAGAGCTAGCCAAAAACATTCAGTACTTC. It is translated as CASGTQELAKNIQYF.